The 27 T cell receptor beta chains listed next were all sequenced from one sample in a study of Ad26.COV2.S vaccination and SARS-CoV-2 variants. Described treatment: roughly 18 received Ad26.COV2.S at low or high dose, single or two shots; 5 received placebo; per-sample allocation not given. Day 63 after the first vaccine or placebo injection was the time point for sampling. Profiled with immunoSEQ multiplex PCR; TCRdb holds only in-frame clones, not every one. The data contain more than 300,000 clones, over 80% of them singletons. The input for sequencing was peripheral blood, taken in a trial of Ad26.COV2.S vaccine versus placebo. Receptors were obtained from a person between 18 and 59 years old who received the Ad26.COV2.S COVID-19 vaccine or a placebo.

This clone was counted a few times. V gene TRBV9 combines with J gene TRBJ1-4; no firm D call. Germline loops: CDR1 SGDLS, CDR2 YYNGEE. CDR3 length: 15 residues. V lost 3 bases, J lost 4 bases, and 13 bases lay in between. DNA of the CDR3: TGTGCCAGCAGCGCTCGGGCCCGCAATAATGAAAAACTGTTTTTT. Its protein product is CASSARARNNEKLFF.

CDR3 in amino acids: CASSLVDFDHKGIWTEAFF. The DNA for the CDR3 is TGTGCCAGCAGCTTGGTGGATTTCGATCACAAGGGGATTTGGACTGAAGCTTTCTTT. The chain has TRBV7-7 and TRBJ1-1, with D tentatively TRBD1 (5 bases). V was pared by 3 bases and J by 5 bases, with 28 bases between. The CDR3 runs 19 residues. The germline V gene encodes CDR1 SSHAT and CDR2 FNYEAQ (reference sequence). Drawing the rest from reference TRBV7-7 and TRBJ1-1, the complete variable domain is GAGVSQSPRYKVTKRGQDVTLRCDPISSHATLYWYQQALGQGPEFLTYFNYEAQPDKSGLPSDRFSAERPEGSISTLTIQRTEQRDSAMYRCASSLVDFDHKGIWTEAFFGQGTRLTVV.

The V call is TRBV7-2, the J call TRBJ1-2, with D tentatively TRBD1 (5 bases). Germline V CDR1 and CDR2: SGHTA, FQGNSA. This CDR3 region has 14 residues. V was shortened by 3 bases and J by 6 bases, with 14 bases between the two germline ends. The CDR3 bases are TGTGCCAGCAGCTTCAGGGAGCTCCCGGATGGCTACACCTTC. Its translation: CASSFRELPDGYTF.

This CDR3 is CASSIGTEAFYGYTF. The CDR3 region has the DNA TGTGCCAGCAGCATTGGGACAGAGGCCTTCTATGGCTACACCTTC. This chain links TRBV5-4 with TRBJ1-2; 7 nucleotides align to TRBD1. The CDR3 has 15 amino acids. V lost 4 bases, J lost 4 bases, and 10 bases stayed unmatched. The germline V gene encodes CDR1 SGHNT and CDR2 YYREEE (reference sequence).

This clone was counted once. This chain joins TRBV15 and TRBJ2-2, with 11 bases matching TRBD1. V trimming: 7 bases; J trimming: 3 bases; junction bases outside the gene matches: 4. This CDR3 region has 15 residues. Germline CDR1 reads LNHNV; CDR2 reads YYDKDF (reference sequence). CDR3 region: CATNPGQGDTGELFF. The CDR3 DNA reads TGTGCCACCAATCCGGGACAGGGGGACACCGGGGAGCTGTTTTTT.

This chain joins TRBV9 and TRBJ2-1; D perhaps matches TRBD2 (6 bases). Germline lookup yields CDR1 SGDLS and CDR2 YYNGEE. Trimming pared 3 bases from V and 6 bases from J, leaving 13 bases between. CDR3 length: 14 amino acids. CDR3 protein: CASSATLASNEQFF. The CDR3, as DNA: TGTGCCAGCAGCGCCACACTAGCTTCCAATGAGCAGTTCTTC. The full variable domain, its missing parts supplied by reference TRBV9 and TRBJ2-1, is DSGVTQTPKHLITATGQRVTLRCSPRSGDLSVYWYQQSLDQGLQFLIQYYNGEERAKGNILERFSAQQFPDLHSELNLSSLELGDSALYFCASSATLASNEQFFGPGTRLTVL.

This chain joins TRBV29-1 and TRBJ2-5; 7 bases line up with TRBD1. CDR3 length: 12 residues. In germline, CDR1 is SQVTM, CDR2 ANQGSEA. J was trimmed by 5 bases and V by 7 bases; bases with no gene match: 7. The CDR3 bases are TGCAGCGCCGCCCGGACAGGCGAGACCCAGTACTTC. It codes for CSAARTGETQYF.

This clone occurred a few times. The chain employs TRBV9 and TRBJ1-6; 7 positions match TRBD1. Germline V lookup: CDR1 SGDLS, CDR2 YYNGEE. V shed 0 bases, J shed 7 bases, and the junction held 4 bases outside the gene matches. The CDR3 has 15 amino acids. The chain's CDR3 is CASSVGTGKNSPLHF. The CDR3 coding sequence is TGTGCCAGCAGCGTAGGGACAGGAAAGAATTCACCCCTCCACTTT.

V and J are TRBV21-1 and TRBJ2-1. TRBV21-1 has pseudogene status. This CDR3 is built from 16 residues. CDR3 amino acids: CASILLQIPSYNEQFF. Here the CDR3 DNA reads TGTGCCAGCATACTCCTACAAATCCCCTCCTACAATGAGCAGTTCTTC.

The chain combines TRBV6-5 with TRBJ2-7; the D is unclear. V was cut by 4 bases and J by 2 bases, with 15 bases left in between. Germline loops: CDR1 MNHEY, CDR2 SVGAGI. The CDR3 consists of 15 residues. The DNA for the CDR3 is TGTGCCAGCAGTTCCCTAGTTACACCCCCCTACGAGCAGTACTTC. This sequence encodes CASSSLVTPPYEQYF.

The V call is TRBV7-2, the J call TRBJ2-7; D uncertain. Trimming left V 4 bases short and J 4 bases short, with 8 bases between. The CDR3 contains 12 residues. Germline V lookup: CDR1 SGHTA, CDR2 FQGNSA. The CDR3 loop reads CASSSTTYEQYF. The CDR3 coding sequence is TGTGCCAGCAGCTCTACAACATACGAGCAGTACTTC.

The chain employs TRBV14 and TRBJ2-7; 8 bases are shared with TRBD1. Germline V gene sequence: CDR1 SGHDN, CDR2 FVKESK. Unmatched junction bases numbered 3, after V lost 3 bases and J lost 8 bases. This CDR3 has 12 amino acids. The CDR3 DNA reads TGTGCCAGCAGCCAGGACAGGGTTAAGCAGTACTTC. It specifies CASSQDRVKQYF.

This clone appeared once. J is TRBJ2-7 and V is TRBV7-9; TRBD1 matches 8 bases. With 7 bases clipped from V and 7 bases from J, the junction kept 6 bases outside the gene matches. The CDR3 has 12 residues. Germline-derived CDR1 and CDR2 are SEHNR and FQNEAQ (reference sequence). The CDR3 DNA sequence: TGTGCCAGCAACGAAGACAGGGGTGAGCAGTACTTC. This codes for CASNEDRGEQYF.

This chain connects TRBV7-3 to TRBJ1-1; perhaps TRBD1 as D (6 bases). Germline V CDR1 and CDR2: SGHTA, FQGTGA. V gave up 5 bases and J gave up 5 bases, with 18 bases separating them. CDR3 size: 15 residues. This chain's CDR3 is CASSPSGARKTEAFF. CDR3 nucleotides: TGTGCCAGCAGCCCTTCAGGGGCGCGGAAAACTGAAGCTTTCTTT.

The chain joins TRBV6-5 to TRBJ2-7; 7 bases fit TRBD1. This CDR3 is 16 amino acids long. The ends lost 2 bases at V and 6 bases at J; junction bases unmatched: 13. Looked up from germline, CDR1 is MNHEY and CDR2 is SVGAGI. The CDR3 loop is CASSYIGAGGYSEQYF. The DNA of the CDR3 is TGTGCCAGCAGTTACATCGGGGCAGGGGGATACTCCGAGCAGTACTTC.

The V gene is TRBV7-9, the J gene TRBJ1-2; a possible D gene is TRBD1 (6 bases). Germline-derived CDR1 and CDR2 are SEHNR and FQNEAQ (reference sequence). This CDR3 is built from 15 residues. Trimming took 4 bases from V and 2 from J, leaving 14 bases between them. CDR3 region: CASSSYRVGNYGYTF. The CDR3 bases are TGTGCCAGCAGCTCTTACAGGGTCGGCAACTATGGCTACACCTTC.

The V and J genes are TRBV19 and TRBJ2-5, with D perhaps matching TRBD1 (6 bases). There are 12 residues in the CDR3. The germline V gene encodes CDR1 LNHDA and CDR2 SQIVND (reference sequence). V was cut by 3 bases and J by 14 bases, with 16 bases left in between. CDR3 in amino acids: CASSMTNWDKYF. CDR3 bases: TGTGCCAGTAGTATGACTAATTGGGACAAATACTTC.

The chain is built from TRBV28 and TRBJ2-4; D gene ambiguous. CDR3 length: 16 amino acids. Germline-derived CDR1 and CDR2 are MDHEN and SYDVKM. The germline V and J ends were trimmed by 5 bases and 0 bases, with 14 bases remaining between them. DNA for the CDR3: TGTGCCAGCAGTCCGGAGCTGAATCTAGCCAAAAACATTCAGTACTTC. It yields the protein CASSPELNLAKNIQYF.

This clone was seen only once. V gene TRBV6-5 combines with J gene TRBJ1-5; no firm D call. V was shortened by 0 bases and J by 3 bases, with 9 bases between the two germline ends. Germline loops: CDR1 MNHEY, CDR2 SVGAGI. This CDR3 region has 15 residues. CDR3 in DNA: TGTGCCAGCAGTTACTCGAGAGGGAACAATCAGCCCCAGCATTTT. Translation gives CASSYSRGNNQPQHF.

The chain is built from TRBV14 and TRBJ2-7; D unresolved. V was pared by 3 bases and J by 3 bases, with 9 bases between. The CDR3 sequence is 13 residues long. Germline CDR1 SGHDN, CDR2 FVKESK. The CDR3 is CASSHLLYYEQYF. As DNA, the CDR3 is TGTGCCAGCAGCCACCTTTTATACTACGAGCAGTACTTC. Full variable domain (rest looked up from reference TRBV14 and TRBJ2-7): EAGVTQFPSHSVIEKGQTVTLRCDPISGHDNLYWYRRVMGKEIKFLLHFVKESKQDESGMPNNRFLAERTGGTYSTLKVQPAELEDSGVYFCASSHLLYYEQYFGPGTRLTVT.

In this sample, this clone turned up many times. This chain uses TRBV28 with TRBJ1-2; 7 bases agree with TRBD1. The CDR3 has 13 residues. J lost 5 bases, V lost 8 bases, and 8 bases had no gene match. Germline V lookup: CDR1 MDHEN, CDR2 SYDVKM. The CDR3: CASGGDSYYGYTF. The CDR3 nucleotides are TGTGCCAGCGGAGGGGACAGTTATTATGGCTACACCTTC.

In DNA form, the CDR3 reads TGTGCCAGTAGTACCACAGGGCGCGCCTATAATTCACCCCTCCACTTT. Amino acid sequence: CASSTTGRAYNSPLHF. The rearrangement uses TRBV19 and TRBJ1-6; D perhaps matches TRBD1 (6 bases). V lost 4 bases and J lost 2, with 12 bases in between. The CDR3 contains 16 residues. The germline gives CDR1 LNHDA, CDR2 SQIVND (reference sequence).

The chain joins TRBV7-8 to TRBJ2-4; possibly TRBD1 or TRBD2 for D (6 bases each). The CDR3 is 18 amino acids. Per germline, CDR1 SGHVS and CDR2 FQNEAQ. Trimming pared 5 bases from V and 5 bases from J, leaving 25 bases between. Written as DNA, the CDR3 is TGTGCCAGCAGCCCCAGCCTCCTTAGGGGGGAGAGAGAAAACATTCAGTACTTC. Its translation is CASSPSLLRGERENIQYF.

The chain employs TRBV5-6 and TRBJ2-2; no reliable D call. Germline V lookup: CDR1 SGHDT, CDR2 YYEEEE. The CDR3 has 19 residues. The V and J ends lost 4 bases and 3 bases respectively, with 25 bases between them. CDR3 bases: TGTGCCAGCAGCCTTGGATTCGGCACAATAGAACTATACACCGGGGAGCTGTTTTTT. Its translation: CASSLGFGTIELYTGELFF.

This clone came up a few times. The chain is built from TRBV6-6 and TRBJ1-2, with a weak D call TRBD1 (6 bases). V lost 6 bases and J lost 7, with 15 bases in between. The CDR3 is made up of 13 amino acids. The germline V gene encodes CDR1 MNHNY and CDR2 SVGAGI (reference sequence). The CDR3 loop is CASSQQGEGGYTF. For the CDR3, the DNA is TGTGCCAGCAGCCAACAGGGAGAAGGTGGCTACACCTTC.

The chain recombines TRBV6-5 with TRBJ1-6, with a possible D match to TRBD1 (6 bases). Trimming shortened V by 8 bases and J by 13 bases, and 18 bases separated the two germline ends. The germline V gene has CDR1 MNHEY and CDR2 SVGAGI. This CDR3 comprises 13 residues. The CDR3 sequence: CASHDPGGHPLHF. The CDR3 nucleotides read TGTGCCAGCCACGACCCGGGGGGACACCCCCTCCACTTT.

V gene TRBV19 combines with J gene TRBJ1-2, with a tentative D call TRBD1 (5 bases). The CDR3 consists of 14 residues. Germline lookup yields CDR1 LNHDA and CDR2 SQIVND (reference sequence). V lost 6 bases to trimming and J lost 7 bases, with 18 bases between them. The CDR3 nucleotides read TGTGCCAGTAGCCAACAGCAGGGAATTGCTGGCTACACCTTC. The encoded protein is CASSQQQGIAGYTF.